Listed below are T cell receptor beta chains from one sample, sequenced in a study of cytomegalovirus exposure and HLA in healthy donors. Some clones are missing from TCRdb's copy, which holds only in-frame ones; the method was immunoSEQ multiplex PCR. The profile shows approximately 89,000 clones, 76% of them singletons. The sequencing input was PBMCs. These receptors all come from a male donor in good health and CMV-seronegative. The CDR3 runs from the conserved cysteine through the conserved F or W. The D gene is left open where the match is weak. Rows give clone size only sometimes, using once, few, many, or a class for an expanded clone.

>TRBJ2-7|TRBV7-9|TRBD1|.
TGTGCCAGCAGCCCCTCGACAGGGGTCTACCACGAGCAGTACTTC
CASSPSTGVYHEQYF
>TRBJ1-3|TRBV4-3|TRBD1|.
TGCGCCAGCAGCCAATCCGGACAGGGGCTGAACACCATATATTTT
CASSQSGQGLNTIYF
>TRBJ2-3|TRBV9|TRBD2|.
TGTGCCAGCAGCGTAGCAAGCACACTAGCGGGGCAAGATACGCAGTATTTT
CASSVASTLAGQDTQYF
>TRBJ2-3|TRBV6-4|TRBD2|.
TGTGCCAGCAGTGAGGCGACTAGCGGGGCCTCAGATACGCAGTATTTT
CASSEATSGASDTQYF
>TRBJ1-1|TRBV19|.|.
TGTGCCAGTAGTATCCGGGACACCGGAGCCCTTACTGAAGCTTTCTTT
CASSIRDTGALTEAFF
>TRBJ1-1|TRBV7-8|.|.
TGTGCCAGCAGCTTAGTACAGGTTAACACTGAAGCTTTCTTT
CASSLVQVNTEAFF
>TRBJ2-2|TRBV4-1|TRBD2|.
TGCGCCAGCAGCCCGGGACTAGCGGGAGGAAAGGGATACACCGGGGAGCTGTTTTTT
CASSPGLAGGKGYTGELFF
>TRBJ2-3|TRBV7-3|TRBD2|.
TGTGCCAGCAGCTTAGTGGCTAGCGGGGAGGATACGCAGTATTTT
CASSLVASGEDTQYF
>TRBJ1-1|TRBV27|.|.
TGTGCCAGCAGTTTACTTGGGTTAGGAGGACCGAACACTGAAGCTTTCTTT
CASSLLGLGGPNTEAFF
>TRBJ1-6|TRBV6-5|TRBD1|.
TGTGCCAGCACGTCGACAGGGAACTATAATTCACCCCTCCACTTT
CASTSTGNYNSPLHF
>TRBJ2-2|TRBV28|.|.
TGTGCCAGCAGTTTGGAGGGAGCCGACACCGGGGAGCTGTTTTTT
CASSLEGADTGELFF
>TRBJ1-1|TRBV5-6|.|.
TGTGCCAGCAGCTGGGGTACAGGGCAGGCTTTCTTT
CASSWGTGQAFF
>TRBJ1-1|TRBV7-2|.|.
TGTGCCAGCAGATCTATGGGGGCAGGGGTGAACACTGAAGCTTTCTTT
CASRSMGAGVNTEAFF
>TRBJ1-2|TRBV7-9|TRBD1|few
TGTGCCAGCAGCTTAACAGGGGGCGCGGAGAACTATGGCTACACCTTC
CASSLTGGAENYGYTF
>TRBJ2-3|TRBV6-5|.|.
TGTGCCAGCAGTTACTCTTTGGAGGGCACAGATACGCAGTATTTT
CASSYSLEGTDTQYF
>TRBJ2-3|TRBV9|.|few
TGTGCCAGCAGCGTATCTATATCGGCAGATACGCAGTATTTT
CASSVSISADTQYF
>TRBJ1-4|TRBV7-2|.|.
TGTGCCAGCAGCGCCCAAGGGGTAGGCGAAGAAAAACTGTTTTTT
CASSAQGVGEEKLFF
>TRBJ2-1|TRBV5-6|.|.
TGTGCCAGCAGCGGAGCAGGGTCAAGGTGGGGGCCCTACAATGAGCAGTTCTTC
CASSGAGSRWGPYNEQFF
>TRBJ2-2|TRBV28|TRBD1|.
TGTGCCAGCAGTTTGCCGACAGGGGGGCGGCTGTTTTTT
CASSLPTGGRLFF
>TRBJ2-1|TRBV28|TRBD1|.
TGTGCCAGCACCCGAGGGGGACAGGTCTCCAATGAGCAGTTCTTC
CASTRGGQVSNEQFF
>TRBJ1-5|TRBV10-3|.|.
TGTGCCATCAGTGAGTCGAGGCAAGAGAATCAGCCCCAGCATTTT
CAISESRQENQPQHF
>TRBJ1-2|TRBV30|TRBD1|.
TGTGCCTGGAGTGGGCCAGGGGGATCCACCTTC
CAWSGPGGSTF
>TRBJ2-7|TRBV29-1|.|.
TGCAGCGTTAAACAGCCGAGCTCCTACGAGCAGTACTTC
CSVKQPSSYEQYF
>TRBJ2-1|TRBV28|TRBD1|once
TGTGCCAGCAGGCCCCGGGACAGGACCTACAATGAGCAGTTCTTC
CASRPRDRTYNEQFF
>TRBJ1-5|TRBV10-3|.|.
TGTGCCATGCGGGGGGACTCGAGAAATCAGCCCCAGCATTTT
CAMRGDSRNQPQHF
>TRBJ1-4|TRBV5-4|TRBD1|.
TGTGCCAGCAGCACAACGCAGGGGGCCAATGAAAAACTGTTTTTT
CASSTTQGANEKLFF
>TRBJ2-1|TRBV7-8|.|.
TGTGCCAGCACTCCGGCGGGGGCGGGGCGTTCCTACAATGAGCAGTTCTTC
CASTPAGAGRSYNEQFF
>TRBJ2-6|TRBV28|.|.
TGTGCCAGCAGTTTCGACAGGTGGGCCTCTGGGGCCAACGTCCTGACTTTC
CASSFDRWASGANVLTF
>TRBJ1-3|TRBV28|TRBD1|.
TGTGCCAGCCGAACAGACAGGGCCTTATTTGGAAACACCATATATTTT
CASRTDRALFGNTIYF
>TRBJ1-5|TRBV15|TRBD1|.
TGTGCCACACGACCAAAACAGGGGGAGGCTCAGCCCCAGCATTTT
CATRPKQGEAQPQHF
>TRBJ2-3|TRBV7-9|TRBD2|once
TGTGCCAGCACGGGAGCGGGAGGCTCAGATACGCAGTATTTT
CASTGAGGSDTQYF
>TRBJ1-3|TRBV6-5|.|.
TGTGCCAGCAGCCCCGGGACAACATTTGGAAACACCATATATTTT
CASSPGTTFGNTIYF
>TRBJ1-1|TRBV18|TRBD1|.
TGTGCCAGCTCACCAGCTCGGGACAGATTGAACACTGAAGCTTTCTTT
CASSPARDRLNTEAFF
>TRBJ2-7|TRBV5-4|.|.
TGTGCCAGCAGCTTGGGCAGGGTCCGGGGGTACGAGCAGTACTTC
CASSLGRVRGYEQYF
>TRBJ2-3|TRBV5-1|.|.
TGCGCCAGCAGCTTGGATATTGCGGACACAGATACGCAGTATTTT
CASSLDIADTDTQYF
>TRBJ2-7|TRBV4-1|TRBD1|.
TGCGCCAGCAGCCAAGCCGGGACAGGTACATACGAGCAGTACTTC
CASSQAGTGTYEQYF
>TRBJ1-1|TRBV7-2|TRBD1|few
TGTGCCAGCAGCGCGGGGACAGAGTACACTGAAGCTTTCTTT
CASSAGTEYTEAFF
>TRBJ2-3|TRBV5-1|TRBD2|few
TGCGCCAGCAGCTCTGTACCTAGCGGGAGCTTTTCCGTTAGCACAGATACGCAGTATTTT
CASSSVPSGSFSVSTDTQYF
>TRBJ2-7|TRBV28|TRBD2|.
TGTGCCAGCAGTTTCGCGGGAGGGAGCTCCTACGAGCAGTACTTC
CASSFAGGSSYEQYF
>TRBJ2-7|TRBV11-2|TRBD1|once
TGTGCCAGCAGCTCTTGGGGACAGGGGTTCGACGAGCAGTACTTC
CASSSWGQGFDEQYF
>TRBJ1-2|TRBV15|TRBD1|once
TGTGCCACCAGCGGCCGGGACAGCACCTATGGCTACACCTTC
CATSGRDSTYGYTF
>TRBJ1-3|TRBV5-6|TRBD1|.
TGTGCCAGCAGCTTACAGGGGGCGGGAGGAAACACCATATATTTT
CASSLQGAGGNTIYF
>TRBJ2-3|TRBV10-1|.|.
TGCGCCAGCAGCCCCCCGGGAGATACGCAGTATTTT
CASSPPGDTQYF
>TRBJ1-1|TRBV7-9|.|few
TGTGCCAGCAGCTTAGGGCCGACAGCGAACACTGAAGCTTTCTTT
CASSLGPTANTEAFF
>TRBJ1-1|TRBV10-2|.|.
TGCGCCAGCAGATATAACACTGAAGCTTTCTTT
CASRYNTEAFF